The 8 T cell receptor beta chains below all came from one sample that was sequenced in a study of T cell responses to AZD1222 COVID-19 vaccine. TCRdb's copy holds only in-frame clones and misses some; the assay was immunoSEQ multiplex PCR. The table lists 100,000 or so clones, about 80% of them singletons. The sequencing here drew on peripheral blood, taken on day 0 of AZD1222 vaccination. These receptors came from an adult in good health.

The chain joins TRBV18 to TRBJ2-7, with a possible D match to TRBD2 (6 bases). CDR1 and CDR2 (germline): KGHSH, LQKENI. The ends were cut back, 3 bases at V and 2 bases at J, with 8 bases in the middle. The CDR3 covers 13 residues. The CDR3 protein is CASSPRTTYEQYF. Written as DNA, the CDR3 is TGTGCCAGCTCACCTCGGACTACCTACGAGCAGTACTTC. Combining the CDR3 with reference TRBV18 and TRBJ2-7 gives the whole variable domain NAGVMQNPRHLVRRRGQEARLRCSPMKGHSHVYWYRQLPEEGLKFMVYLQKENIIDESGMPKERFSAEFPKEGPSILRIQQVVRGDSAAYFCASSPRTTYEQYFGPGTRLTVT.

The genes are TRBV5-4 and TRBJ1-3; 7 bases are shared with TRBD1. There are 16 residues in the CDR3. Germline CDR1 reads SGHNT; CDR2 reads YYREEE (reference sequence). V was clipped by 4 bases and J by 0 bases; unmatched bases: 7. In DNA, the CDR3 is TGTGCCAGCAGCGTCAACAGGGGCAGCTCTGGAAACACCATATATTTT. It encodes CASSVNRGSSGNTIYF. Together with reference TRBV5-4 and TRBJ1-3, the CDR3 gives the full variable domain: ETGVTQSPTHLIKTRGQQVTLRCSSQSGHNTVSWYQQALGQGPQFIFQYYREEENGRGNFPPRFSGLQFPNYSSELNVNALELDDSALYLCASSVNRGSSGNTIYFGEGSWLTVV.

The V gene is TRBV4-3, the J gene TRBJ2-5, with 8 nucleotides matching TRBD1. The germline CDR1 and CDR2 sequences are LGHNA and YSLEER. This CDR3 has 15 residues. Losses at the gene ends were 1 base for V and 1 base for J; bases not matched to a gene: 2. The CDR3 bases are TGCGCCAGCAGCCAAGGTACAGGGGGCCAAGAGACCCAGTACTTC. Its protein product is CASSQGTGGQETQYF.

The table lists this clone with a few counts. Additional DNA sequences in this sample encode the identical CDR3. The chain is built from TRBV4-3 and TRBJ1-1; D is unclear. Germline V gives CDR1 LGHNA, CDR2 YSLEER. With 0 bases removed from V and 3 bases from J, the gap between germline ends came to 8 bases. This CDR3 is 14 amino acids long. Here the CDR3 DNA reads TGCGCCAGCAGCCAAGAGTCACTCGACACTGAAGCTTTCTTT. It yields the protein CASSQESLDTEAFF.

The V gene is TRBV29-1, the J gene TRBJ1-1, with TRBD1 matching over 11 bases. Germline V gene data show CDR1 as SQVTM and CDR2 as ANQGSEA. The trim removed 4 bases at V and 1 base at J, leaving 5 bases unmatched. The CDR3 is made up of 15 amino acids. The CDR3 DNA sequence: TGCAGCGTTGGGACAGGGGGCGCGGCGAACACTGAAGCTTTCTTT. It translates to CSVGTGGAANTEAFF. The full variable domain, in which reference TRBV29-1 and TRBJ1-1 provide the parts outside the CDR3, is SAVISQKPSRDICQRGTSLTIQCQVDSQVTMMFWYRQQPGQSLTLIATANQGSEATYESGFVIDKFPISRPNLTFSTLTVSNMSPEDSSIYLCSVGTGGAANTEAFFGQGTRLTVV.

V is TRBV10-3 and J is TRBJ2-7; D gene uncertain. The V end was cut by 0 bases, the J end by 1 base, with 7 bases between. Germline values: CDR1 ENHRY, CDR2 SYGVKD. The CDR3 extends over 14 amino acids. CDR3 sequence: CAISESVPSYEQYF. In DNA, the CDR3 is TGTGCCATCAGTGAGTCGGTTCCTTCCTACGAGCAGTACTTC.

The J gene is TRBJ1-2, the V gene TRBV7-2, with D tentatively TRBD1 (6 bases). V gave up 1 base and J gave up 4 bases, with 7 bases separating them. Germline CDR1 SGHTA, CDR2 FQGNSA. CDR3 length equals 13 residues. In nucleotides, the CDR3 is TGTGCCAGCAGCTTAGAGGACAGCTATGGCTACACCTTC. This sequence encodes CASSLEDSYGYTF.

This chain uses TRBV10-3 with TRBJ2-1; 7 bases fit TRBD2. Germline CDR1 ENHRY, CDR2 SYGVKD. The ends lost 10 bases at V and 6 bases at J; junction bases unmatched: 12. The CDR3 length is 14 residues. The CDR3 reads CATEAGWSGNEQFF. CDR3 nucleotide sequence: TGTGCCACCGAAGCGGGGTGGTCTGGCAATGAGCAGTTCTTC.